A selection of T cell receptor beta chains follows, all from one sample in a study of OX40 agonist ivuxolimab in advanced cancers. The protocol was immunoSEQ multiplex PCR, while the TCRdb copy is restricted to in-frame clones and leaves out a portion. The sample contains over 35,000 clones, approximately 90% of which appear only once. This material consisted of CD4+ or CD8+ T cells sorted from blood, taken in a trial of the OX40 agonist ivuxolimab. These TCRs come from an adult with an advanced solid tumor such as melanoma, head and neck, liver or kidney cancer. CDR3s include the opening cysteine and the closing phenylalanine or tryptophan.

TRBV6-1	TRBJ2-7	CASHRGYEQYF
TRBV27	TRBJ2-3	CASRKGTSGEQRTQYF
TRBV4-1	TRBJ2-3	CASSHLLAGTDTQYF
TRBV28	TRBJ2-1	CASSFPGFGNEQFF
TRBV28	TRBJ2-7	CASSFVTSGGYEQYF
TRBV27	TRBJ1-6	CASGLVFVSPLHF
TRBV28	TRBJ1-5	CASSPRGVGLGNQPQHF
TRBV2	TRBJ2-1	CASNPVAYEQFF
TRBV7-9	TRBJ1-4	CASSTNEKLFF
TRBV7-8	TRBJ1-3	CASSLLGVGNTIYF
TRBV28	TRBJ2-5	CASSPLAGGSETQYF
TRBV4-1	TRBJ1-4	CASSLAGGFEKLFF
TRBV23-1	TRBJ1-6	CASSQSEVQGFKTSYNSPLHF
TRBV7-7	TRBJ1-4	CASSLARNEKLFF
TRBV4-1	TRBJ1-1	CASSHQQDRANTEAFF
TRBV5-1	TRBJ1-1	CASSLATGGTEAFF
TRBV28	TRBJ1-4	CASSKLDNEKLFF
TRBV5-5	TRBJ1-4	CASSVGQGNEKLFF
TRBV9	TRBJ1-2	CASSVGDSSYGYTF
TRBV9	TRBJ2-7	CASSVNGQGHYEQYF
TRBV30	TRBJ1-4	CAWGENEKLFF
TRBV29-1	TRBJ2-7	CSVETVRDGSYEQYF
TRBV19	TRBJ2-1	CASSLAGIYNEQFF
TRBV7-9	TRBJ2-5	CASSFVAGFQETQYF
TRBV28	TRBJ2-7	CASSFDSGGDYEQYF
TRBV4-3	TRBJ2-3	CASNTKDTQYF
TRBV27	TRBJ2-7	CASSLRGSYEQYF
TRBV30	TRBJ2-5	CAWSFGQETQYF
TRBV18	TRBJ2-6	CASSPEAGGLSGANVLTF
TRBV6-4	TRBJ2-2	CASSDSADTGELFF
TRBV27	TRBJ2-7	CASSFRGQVYEQYF
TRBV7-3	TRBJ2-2	CASSDLTVLGVTGELFF
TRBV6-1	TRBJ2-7	CASSEVLGIGSSYEQYF
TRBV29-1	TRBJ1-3	CSAHLGGAGNTIYF
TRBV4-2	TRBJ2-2	CASSPTLANTGELFF
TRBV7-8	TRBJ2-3	CASSNRDHHLTDTQYF
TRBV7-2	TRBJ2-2	CASSLGSTGELFF
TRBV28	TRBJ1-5	CASSEKDSQPQHF
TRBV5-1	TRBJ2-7	CASSFDWGVSYEQYF
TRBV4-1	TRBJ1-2	CASSQEPQGGGYGYTF
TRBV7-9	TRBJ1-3	CASSLVPWRTGTGNTIYF
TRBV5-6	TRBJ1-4	CASSGDRKLNEKLFF
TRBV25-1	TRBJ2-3	CASSHGLAGADTQYF
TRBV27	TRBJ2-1	CASSLLAGAYNEQFF
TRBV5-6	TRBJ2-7	CASSLGWQDYEQYF